This passage covers 21 T cell receptor beta chains from one sample sequenced in a study of blood T cell repertoires in COVID-19. Sequencing was performed with immunoSEQ multiplex PCR; in TCRdb, only in-frame clones are kept and a portion is missing. This sample has over 130,000 clones, with about 80% found just once. Input material: peripheral blood. The receptors derive from a human donor in a cohort sampled during active COVID-19.

The rearrangement uses TRBV23-1 and TRBJ1-2; TRBD1 matches at 7 bases. TRBV23-1 is known as an ORF, though its function is uncertain. J gave up 2 bases and V 2 bases, and 5 bases lay outside the gene matches. The CDR3 has 15 residues. The DNA for the CDR3 is TGCGCCAGCAGTCAAACAGGGGTGGAAAACTATGGCTACACCTTC. Encoded protein: CASSQTGVENYGYTF.

This chain links TRBV5-1 with TRBJ1-4; the match to TRBD1 covers 11 bases. Trimming cost V 2 bases and J 14 bases; bases outside gene matches: 8. The CDR3 runs to 14 residues. Germline CDR1 is SGHRS and CDR2 is YFSETQ. The CDR3 sequence: CASSFSGQGAGLFF. The DNA for the CDR3 is TGCGCCAGCAGCTTTTCCGGACAGGGGGCTGGCCTGTTTTTT.

A single count supports this clone. The rearrangement uses TRBV6-5 and TRBJ1-1; D gene ambiguous. The CDR3 has 13 amino acids. Per the germline V gene, CDR1 is MNHEY and CDR2 is SVGAGI. The V end lost 7 bases, the J end lost 5 bases, and 14 bases lay between the germline ends. CDR3 sequence: CASTKGGRTEAFF. CDR3 nucleotides: TGTGCCAGCACTAAGGGAGGGAGGACTGAAGCTTTCTTT.

This clone appeared once. This sequence joins TRBV6-5 and TRBJ1-4; D is ambiguous. Trimming pared 0 bases from V and 6 bases from J, leaving 14 bases between. Per germline, CDR1 MNHEY and CDR2 SVGAGI. This CDR3 spans 16 amino acids. CDR3 nucleotides: TGTGCCAGCAGTTACTCGATGGCGGGGTTATATGAAAAACTGTTTTTT. Protein sequence: CASSYSMAGLYEKLFF.

The rearrangement uses TRBV19 and TRBJ1-2; D call uncertain. V shed 0 bases and J shed 4 bases, with 12 bases lying between them. The germline V gene has CDR1 LNHDA and CDR2 SQIVND (reference sequence). The CDR3 runs to 15 residues. The CDR3 DNA is TGTGCCAGTAGTATAGATCGGGGTATAACCTATGGCTACACCTTC. Its translation: CASSIDRGITYGYTF.

This chain links TRBV6-5 with TRBJ1-5; 7 positions match TRBD1. The CDR3 covers 15 residues. V was pared by 6 bases and J by 4 bases, with 9 bases of the junction left unmatched. Germline V CDR1 and CDR2: MNHEY, SVGAGI. CDR3 in amino acids: CASRGDREKNQPQHF. The CDR3 DNA is TGTGCCAGCAGGGGAGACAGGGAAAAGAATCAGCCCCAGCATTTT.

This clone is a singleton in its sample. In the same sample, other DNA sequences code for this CDR3. The chain uses TRBV12-3 or TRBV12-4 and TRBJ1-2; possible D gene TRBD1, 5 bases. Trimming removed 3 bases from V and 4 bases from J, with 9 bases in between. CDR3 size: 13 residues. The CDR3 coding sequence is TGTGCCAGCAGTTTGGGGCAGTCCTATGGCTACACCTTC. This gives the protein CASSLGQSYGYTF.

J is TRBJ2-7 and V is TRBV18; no reliable D call. The CDR3 totals 15 residues. The ends were cut back, 0 bases at V and 0 bases at J, with 9 bases in the middle. CDR1 is KGHSH, CDR2 LQKENI, per germline. CDR3 DNA: TGTGCCAGCTCACCACCGCTTCCAGGCTCCTACGAGCAGTACTTC. It specifies CASSPPLPGSYEQYF.

This clone was counted at least ten times. The V call is TRBV12-5, the J call TRBJ1-3, with no clear D. V lost 6 bases to trimming and J lost 0 bases, with 12 bases between them. Germline CDR1 reads LGHNT; CDR2 reads FRNRAP. The CDR3 sequence is 15 residues long. The CDR3 DNA sequence: TGTGCTAGTGGCACCAAACAGTTCTCTGGAAACACCATATATTTT. This sequence encodes CASGTKQFSGNTIYF.

This chain joins TRBV3-1 (or the pseudogene TRBV3-2) and TRBJ2-7; D perhaps matches TRBD2 (6 bases). The germline V gene has CDR1 LGHDT and CDR2 YNNKEL (reference sequence). The V end was cut by 5 bases, the J end by 5 bases, with 13 bases between. This CDR3 contains 13 residues. For the CDR3, the DNA is TGTGCCAGCAGCACGACTAGTCCCAACGAGCAGTACTTC. Translating it yields CASSTTSPNEQYF.

The rearrangement links TRBV6-6 to TRBJ1-1, with no clear D. Germline V gives CDR1 MNHNY, CDR2 SVGAGI (reference sequence). The V gene lost 7 bases and the J gene lost 6 bases, with 15 bases spanning the gap. The CDR3 runs 13 residues. Written as DNA, the CDR3 is TGTGCCAGCACCATCGAGGGTACCTCTGAAGCTTTCTTT. Translating gives CASTIEGTSEAFF.

The chain employs TRBV2 and TRBJ2-5; tentative D call: TRBD1 (6 bases). CDR1 is SNHLY and CDR2 is FYNNEI in the germline V gene. The CDR3 is made up of 13 amino acids. The ends were cut back, 6 bases at V and 0 bases at J, with 8 bases in the middle. CDR3 nucleotide sequence: TGTGCCAGCAGCCGGGACAACCAAGAGACCCAGTACTTC. As protein: CASSRDNQETQYF.

J is TRBJ1-1 and V is TRBV5-6; 7 bases match TRBD1. In germline, CDR1 is SGHDT, CDR2 YYEEEE. The V and J ends lost 0 bases and 10 bases, in that order; junction bases with no gene match: 6. This CDR3 is built from 13 residues. Here the CDR3 DNA reads TGTGCCAGCAGCTTGGAGGGGGCAGGGTCAGCTTTCTTT. Encoded protein: CASSLEGAGSAFF. Full variable domain (missing parts from reference TRBV5-6 and TRBJ1-1): DAGVTQSPTHLIKTRGQQVTLRCSPKSGHDTVSWYQQALGQGPQFIFQYYEEEERQRGNFPDRFSGHQFPNYSSELNVNALLLGDSALYLCASSLEGAGSAFFGQGTRLTVV.

The CDR3 nucleotides read TGTGCCAGCAGCCCAGGGACTAGCGGCTCCTACGAGCAGTACTTC. Encoded protein: CASSPGTSGSYEQYF. This sequence joins TRBV3-1 (or the pseudogene TRBV3-2) and TRBJ2-7, with 11 bases lining up with TRBD2. The V segment lost 4 bases and the J segment 0 bases; nucleotides outside the gene matches: 2. This CDR3 contains 15 residues. Looked up from germline, CDR1 is LGHDT and CDR2 is YNNKEL (reference sequence).

This clone was observed a few times. This rearrangement joins TRBV3-1 (or the pseudogene TRBV3-2) to TRBJ2-5; 12 bases line up with TRBD2. V dropped 0 bases and J dropped 5; count of bases not matched to a gene: 4. The germline V gene has CDR1 LGHDT and CDR2 YNNKEL (reference sequence). The CDR3 sequence is 16 residues long. CDR3 sequence reads: CASSQDLAGGPETQYF. The CDR3 region has the DNA TGTGCCAGCAGCCAAGATCTAGCGGGGGGGCCGGAGACCCAGTACTTC.

The rearrangement joins TRBV9 to TRBJ1-5, with a possible D match to TRBD1 (6 bases). Germline V gene data show CDR1 as SGDLS and CDR2 as YYNGEE. The CDR3 runs to 15 residues. Trimming removed 0 bases from V and 4 bases from J, with 11 bases in between. In DNA form, the CDR3 reads TGTGCCAGCAGCGTAGCGGGACAAAAAAATCAGCCCCAGCATTTT. Translation gives CASSVAGQKNQPQHF.

This sequence joins TRBV23-1 and TRBJ1-5, with a tentative D call TRBD1 (6 bases). TRBV23-1 is sorted into the ORF group, with uncertain function. The V end was cut by 0 bases, the J end by 9 bases, with 18 bases between. The CDR3 contains 16 residues. The CDR3, as DNA: TGCGCCAGCAGTCAATCGATCGTCGGGGGGCTCGGGCCCCAGCATTTT. Its translation: CASSQSIVGGLGPQHF.

This clone showed up just a few times. This chain joins TRBV28 and TRBJ2-1, with D perhaps matching TRBD2 (6 bases). V dropped 7 bases and J dropped 0 bases, with 16 bases sitting between them. Germline V gene sequence: CDR1 MDHEN, CDR2 SYDVKM. The CDR3 runs to 16 residues. CDR3 DNA sequence: TGTGCCAGCACCCGGCGGGGAGGTGGCTCCTACAATGAGCAGTTCTTC. Translating it yields CASTRRGGGSYNEQFF.

The V gene is TRBV6-1, the J gene TRBJ2-4, with D uncertain. Germline values: CDR1 MNHNS, CDR2 SASEGT. V shed 2 bases and J shed 1 base, with 6 bases lying between them. There are 14 residues in the CDR3. CDR3 sequence: CASSESRAKNIQYF. DNA for the CDR3: TGTGCCAGCAGTGAATCCAGGGCCAAAAACATTCAGTACTTC.

The rearrangement links TRBV15 to TRBJ1-2; the match to TRBD1 covers 11 bases. Germline assignment: CDR1 LNHNV and CDR2 YYDKDF (reference sequence). The CDR3 has 15 residues. V gave up 3 bases and J gave up 2 bases; unmatched junction bases: 2. CDR3 DNA: TGTGCCACCAGCAGGCGGACAGGGGGCAACTATGGCTACACCTTC. Translation gives CATSRRTGGNYGYTF.

This clone occurred once. The gene calls are TRBV5-1 and TRBJ2-2; 10 positions agree with TRBD1. In germline, CDR1 is SGHRS, CDR2 YFSETQ. J was trimmed by 6 bases and V by 0 bases; bases with no gene match: 2. This CDR3 is 15 amino acids long. CDR3 bases: TGCGCCAGCAGCTTGGGACAGGGGGCCTCCGGGGAGCTGTTTTTT. Residues: CASSLGQGASGELFF.